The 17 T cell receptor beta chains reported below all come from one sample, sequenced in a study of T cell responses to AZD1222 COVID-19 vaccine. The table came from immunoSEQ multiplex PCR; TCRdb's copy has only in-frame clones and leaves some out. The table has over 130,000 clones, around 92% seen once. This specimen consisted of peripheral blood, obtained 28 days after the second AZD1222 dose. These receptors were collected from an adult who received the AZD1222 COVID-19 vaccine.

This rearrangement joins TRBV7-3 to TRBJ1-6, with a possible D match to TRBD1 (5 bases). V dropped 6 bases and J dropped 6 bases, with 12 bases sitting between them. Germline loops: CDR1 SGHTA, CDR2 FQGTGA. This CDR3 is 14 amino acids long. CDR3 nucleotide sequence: TGTGCCAGCAGGAGTGACAGAGTTAATTCACCCCTCCACTTT. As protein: CASRSDRVNSPLHF.

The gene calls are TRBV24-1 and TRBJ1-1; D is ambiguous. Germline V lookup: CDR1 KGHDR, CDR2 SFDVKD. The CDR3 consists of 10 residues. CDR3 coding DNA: TGTCCCCCTATGAACACTGAAGCTTTCTTT. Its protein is CPPMNTEAFF.

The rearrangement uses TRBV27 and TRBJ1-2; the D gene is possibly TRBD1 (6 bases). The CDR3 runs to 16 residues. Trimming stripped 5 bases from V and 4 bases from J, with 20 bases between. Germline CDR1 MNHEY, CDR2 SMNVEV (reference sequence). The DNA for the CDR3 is TGTGCCAGCAGTCCATCGAGGGGGGAGGTTGGCTATGGCTACACCTTC. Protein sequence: CASSPSRGEVGYGYTF.

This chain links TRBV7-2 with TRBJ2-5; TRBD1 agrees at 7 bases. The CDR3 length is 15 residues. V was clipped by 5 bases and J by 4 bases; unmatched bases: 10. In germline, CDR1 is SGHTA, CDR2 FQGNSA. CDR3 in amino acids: CASSLQGSLRETQYF. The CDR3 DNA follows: TGTGCCAGCAGCCTACAGGGGTCGTTGCGAGAGACCCAGTACTTC.

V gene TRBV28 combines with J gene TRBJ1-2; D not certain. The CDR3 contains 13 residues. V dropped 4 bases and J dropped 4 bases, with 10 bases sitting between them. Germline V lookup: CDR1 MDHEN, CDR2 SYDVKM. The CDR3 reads CASSSGRPYGYTF. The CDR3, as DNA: TGTGCCAGCAGTTCGGGCAGACCCTATGGCTACACCTTC.

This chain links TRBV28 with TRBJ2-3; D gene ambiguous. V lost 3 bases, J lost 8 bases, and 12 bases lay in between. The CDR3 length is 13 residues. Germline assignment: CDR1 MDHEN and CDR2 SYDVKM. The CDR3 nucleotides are TGTGCCAGCAGTTTCCGAGTTGGGCCTACGCAGTATTTT. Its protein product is CASSFRVGPTQYF.

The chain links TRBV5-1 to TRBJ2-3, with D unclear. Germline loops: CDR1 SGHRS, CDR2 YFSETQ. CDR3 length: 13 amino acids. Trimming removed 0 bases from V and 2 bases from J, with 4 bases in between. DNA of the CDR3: TGCGCCAGCAGCTTGGTACCCACAGATACGCAGTATTTT. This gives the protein CASSLVPTDTQYF.

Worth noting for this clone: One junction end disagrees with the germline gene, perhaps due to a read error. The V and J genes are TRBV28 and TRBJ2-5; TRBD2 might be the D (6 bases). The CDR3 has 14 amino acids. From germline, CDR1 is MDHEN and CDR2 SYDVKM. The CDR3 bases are TGTGCCACCAGTGGGACTGACTGGCAAGAGACCCAGTACTTC. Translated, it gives CATSGTDWQETQYF.

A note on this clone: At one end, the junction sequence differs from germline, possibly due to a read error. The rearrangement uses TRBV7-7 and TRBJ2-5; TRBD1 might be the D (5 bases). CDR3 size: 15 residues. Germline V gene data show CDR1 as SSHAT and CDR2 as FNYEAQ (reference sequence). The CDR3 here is CASSLGSRRAETQYF. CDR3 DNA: TGTGCTAGCAGCTTAGGTTCTCGCAGGGCTGAGACCCAGTACTTC.

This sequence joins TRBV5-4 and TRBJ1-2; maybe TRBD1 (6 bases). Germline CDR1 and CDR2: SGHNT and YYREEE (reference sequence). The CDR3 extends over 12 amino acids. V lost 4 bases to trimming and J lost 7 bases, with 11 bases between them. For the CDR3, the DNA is TGTGCCAGCAGCCGGACAGACTCTGGCTACACCTTC. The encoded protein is CASSRTDSGYTF.

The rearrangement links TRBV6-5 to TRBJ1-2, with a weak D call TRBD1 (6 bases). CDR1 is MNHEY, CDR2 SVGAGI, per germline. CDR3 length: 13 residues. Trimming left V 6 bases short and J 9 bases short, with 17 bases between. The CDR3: CASRPPGGLRYTF. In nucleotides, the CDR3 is TGTGCCAGCAGGCCCCCCGGGGGGCTTCGCTACACCTTC.

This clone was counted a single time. This chain's CDR3 is CASSEGTVNTGELFF. The CDR3 nucleotides read TGTGCCAGCAGTGAAGGGACAGTGAACACCGGGGAGCTGTTTTTT. This chain links TRBV2 with TRBJ2-2, with D tentatively TRBD1 (6 bases). Deletions cut 1 base from V and 1 base from J, with 7 bases between. This CDR3 is built from 15 residues. CDR1 and CDR2 from the germline V gene are SNHLY and FYNNEI.

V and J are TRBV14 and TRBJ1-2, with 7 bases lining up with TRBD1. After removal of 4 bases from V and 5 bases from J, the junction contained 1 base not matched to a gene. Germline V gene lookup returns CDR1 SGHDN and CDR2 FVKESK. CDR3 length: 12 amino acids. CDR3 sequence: CASSPGQYGYTF. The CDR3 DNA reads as TGTGCCAGCAGCCCGGGACAGTATGGCTACACCTTC.

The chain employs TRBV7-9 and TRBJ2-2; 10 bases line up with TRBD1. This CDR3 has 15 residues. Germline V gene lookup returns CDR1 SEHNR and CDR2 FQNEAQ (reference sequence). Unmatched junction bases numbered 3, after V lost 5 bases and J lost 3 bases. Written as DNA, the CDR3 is TGTGCCAGCAGCCCGGACAGGGGGTACACCGGGGAGCTGTTTTTT. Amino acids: CASSPDRGYTGELFF. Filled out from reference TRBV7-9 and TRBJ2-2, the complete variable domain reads DTGVSQNPRHKITKRGQNVTFRCDPISEHNRLYWYRQTLGQGPEFLTYFQNEAQLEKSRLLSDRFSAERPKGSFSTLEIQRTEQGDSAMYLCASSPDRGYTGELFFGEGSRLTVL.

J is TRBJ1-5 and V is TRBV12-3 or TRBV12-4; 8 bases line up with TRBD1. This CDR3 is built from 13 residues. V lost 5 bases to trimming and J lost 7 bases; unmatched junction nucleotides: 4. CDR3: CASSQTGDQPQHF. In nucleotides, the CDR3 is TGTGCCAGCAGTCAGACAGGGGACCAGCCCCAGCATTTT.

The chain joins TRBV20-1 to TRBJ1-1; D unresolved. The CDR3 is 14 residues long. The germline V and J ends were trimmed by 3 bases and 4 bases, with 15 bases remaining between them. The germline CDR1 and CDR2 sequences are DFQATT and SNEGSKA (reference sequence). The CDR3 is CSASDFSRGTEAFF. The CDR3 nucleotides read TGCAGTGCTAGTGACTTTTCGCGGGGCACTGAAGCTTTCTTT.

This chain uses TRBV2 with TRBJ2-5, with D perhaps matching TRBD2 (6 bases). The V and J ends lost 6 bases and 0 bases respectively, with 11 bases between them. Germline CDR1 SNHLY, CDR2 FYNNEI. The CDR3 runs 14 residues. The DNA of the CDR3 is TGTGCCAGCAGGTGGGCGGGGTACCAAGAGACCCAGTACTTC. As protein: CASRWAGYQETQYF. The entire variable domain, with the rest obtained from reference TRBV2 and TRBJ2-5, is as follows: EPEVTQTPSHQVTQMGQEVILRCVPISNHLYFYWYRQILGQKVEFLVSFYNNEISEKSEIFDDQFSVERPDGSNFTLKIRSTKLEDSAMYFCASRWAGYQETQYFGPGTRLLVL.